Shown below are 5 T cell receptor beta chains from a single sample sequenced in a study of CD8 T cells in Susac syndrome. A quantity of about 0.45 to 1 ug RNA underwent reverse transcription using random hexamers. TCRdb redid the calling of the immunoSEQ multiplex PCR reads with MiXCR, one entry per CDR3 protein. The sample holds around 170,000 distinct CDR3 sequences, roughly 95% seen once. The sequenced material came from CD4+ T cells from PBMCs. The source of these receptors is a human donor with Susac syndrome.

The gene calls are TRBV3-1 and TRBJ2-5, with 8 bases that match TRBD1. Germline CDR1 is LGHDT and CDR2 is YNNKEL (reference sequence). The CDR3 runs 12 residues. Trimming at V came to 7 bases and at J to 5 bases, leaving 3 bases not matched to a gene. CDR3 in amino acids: CASTTGGETQYF. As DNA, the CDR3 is TGTGCCAGCACCACAGGGGGTGAGACCCAGTACTTC.

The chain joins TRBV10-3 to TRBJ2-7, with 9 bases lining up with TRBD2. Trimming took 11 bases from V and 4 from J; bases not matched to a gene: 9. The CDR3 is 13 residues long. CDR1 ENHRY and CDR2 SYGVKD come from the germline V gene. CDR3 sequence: CASHSGSRYEQYF. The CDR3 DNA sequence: TGTGCCTCGCATAGCGGGAGTCGGTACGAGCAGTACTTC.

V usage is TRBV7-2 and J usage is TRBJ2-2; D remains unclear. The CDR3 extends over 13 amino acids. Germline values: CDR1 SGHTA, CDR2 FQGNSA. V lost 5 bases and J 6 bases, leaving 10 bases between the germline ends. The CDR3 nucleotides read TGTGCCAGCAGCCTCTTACTCCCCGGGGAGCTGTTTTTT. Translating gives CASSLLLPGELFF.

The CDR3 protein is CASSQSRTSGYNEQFF. CDR3 nucleotides: TGCGCCAGCAGCCAATCCCGGACTAGCGGATACAATGAGCAGTTCTTC. The chain carries TRBV4-3 and TRBJ2-1; TRBD2 agrees at 10 bases. The CDR3 sequence is 16 residues long. Germline V gene data show CDR1 as LGHNA and CDR2 as YSLEER. Trimming took 2 bases from V and 4 from J; bases not matched to a gene: 5.

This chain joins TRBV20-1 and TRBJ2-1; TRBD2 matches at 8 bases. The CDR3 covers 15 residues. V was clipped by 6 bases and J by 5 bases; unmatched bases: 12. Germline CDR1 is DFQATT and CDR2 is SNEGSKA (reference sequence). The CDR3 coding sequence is TGCAGTGCCTTTAAGGGCACTAGCGGAGACAATGAGCAGTTCTTC. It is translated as CSAFKGTSGDNEQFF.